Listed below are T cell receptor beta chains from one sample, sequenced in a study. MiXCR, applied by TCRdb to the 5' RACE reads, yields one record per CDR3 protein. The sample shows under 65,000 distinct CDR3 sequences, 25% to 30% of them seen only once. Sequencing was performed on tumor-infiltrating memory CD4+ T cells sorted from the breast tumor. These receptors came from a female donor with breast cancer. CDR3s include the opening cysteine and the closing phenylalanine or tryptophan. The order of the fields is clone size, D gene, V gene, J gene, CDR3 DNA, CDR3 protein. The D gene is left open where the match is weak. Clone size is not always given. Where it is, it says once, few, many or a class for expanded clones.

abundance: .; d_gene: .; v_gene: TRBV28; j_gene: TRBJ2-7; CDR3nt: TGTGCCAGTCTGACCGGGACGGGATCGTACGAGCAGTACTTC; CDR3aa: CASLTGTGSYEQYF
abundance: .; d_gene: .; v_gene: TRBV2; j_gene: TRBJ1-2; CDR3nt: TGTGCCAGCGGAGGTACCCCGGACGGATATTACACCTTC; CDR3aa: CASGGTPDGYYTF
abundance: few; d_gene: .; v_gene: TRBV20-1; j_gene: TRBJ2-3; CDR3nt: TGCAGTGCTAGAGATAAACTAGCCCTCCCCGATACGCAGTATTTT; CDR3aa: CSARDKLALPDTQYF
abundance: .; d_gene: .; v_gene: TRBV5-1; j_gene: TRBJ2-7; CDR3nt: TGCGCCAGCAGCTTGGATCCCGGTGGGGGGTCTTTGTGGTACTTC; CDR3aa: CASSLDPGGGSLWYF
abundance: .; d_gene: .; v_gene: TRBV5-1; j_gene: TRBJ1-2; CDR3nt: TGCGCCAGCAGCTTCTCCGGTGACAGGACCCTCTACACCTTC; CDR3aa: CASSFSGDRTLYTF
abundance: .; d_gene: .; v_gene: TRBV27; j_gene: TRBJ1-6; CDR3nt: TGTGCCAGCGGAAGACAGTCAGTGAATAATTCACCCCTCCACTTT; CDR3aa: CASGRQSVNNSPLHF
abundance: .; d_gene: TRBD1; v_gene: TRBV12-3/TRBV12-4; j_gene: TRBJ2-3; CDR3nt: TGTGCCAGCATCTTACAGACAGGGAGCCCAGATACGCAGTATTTT; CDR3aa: CASILQTGSPDTQYF
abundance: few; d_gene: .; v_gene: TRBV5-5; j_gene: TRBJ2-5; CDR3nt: TGTGCCAGCAGCTTGCCCAGGGGCCCCACACAAGAGACCCAGTACTTC; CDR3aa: CASSLPRGPTQETQYF
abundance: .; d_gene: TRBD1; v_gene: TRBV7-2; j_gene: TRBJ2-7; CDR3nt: TGTGCCAGCAGCTTCACGGGACAGTCCTACGAGCAGTACTTC; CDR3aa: CASSFTGQSYEQYF
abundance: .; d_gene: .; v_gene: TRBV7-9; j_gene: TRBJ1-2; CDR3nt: TGTGCCAGCAGCGACAGGCTTAACTATGGCTACACCTTC; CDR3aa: CASSDRLNYGYTF
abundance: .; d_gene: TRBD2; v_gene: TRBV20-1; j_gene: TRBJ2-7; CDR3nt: TGCAGTGCTAGAGATCCTACTAGCGGGAGTTCACGGGAGCAGTACTTC; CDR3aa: CSARDPTSGSSREQYF
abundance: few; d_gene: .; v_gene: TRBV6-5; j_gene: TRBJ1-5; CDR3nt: TGTGCCAGCAGGTCTAGGGGAGGGCATCAGCCCCAGCATTTT; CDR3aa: CASRSRGGHQPQHF
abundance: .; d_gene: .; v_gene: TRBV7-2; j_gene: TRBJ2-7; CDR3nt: TGTGCCAGCAGCTCCCACGGCGGCTCGAGCTCCTACGAGCAGTACTTC; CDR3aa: CASSSHGGSSSYEQYF
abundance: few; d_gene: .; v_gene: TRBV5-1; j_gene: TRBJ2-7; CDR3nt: TGCGCCAGCAGCTTGGCAAAGGCAGCTACGTCCTACGAGCAGTACTTC; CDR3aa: CASSLAKAATSYEQYF
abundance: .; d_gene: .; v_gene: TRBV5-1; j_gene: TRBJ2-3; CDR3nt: TGCGCCAGCAGCTTCAAGAGGGATTGGACAGATACGCAGTATTTT; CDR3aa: CASSFKRDWTDTQYF
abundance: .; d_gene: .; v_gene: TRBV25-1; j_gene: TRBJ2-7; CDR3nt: TGTGCCAGCAGCAGGGTACACCCATACGAGCAGTACTTC; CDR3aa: CASSRVHPYEQYF
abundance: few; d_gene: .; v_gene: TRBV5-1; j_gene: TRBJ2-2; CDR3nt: TGCGCCAGCAAGAAGGGACAGAACACCGGGGAGCTGTTTTTT; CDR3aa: CASKKGQNTGELFF
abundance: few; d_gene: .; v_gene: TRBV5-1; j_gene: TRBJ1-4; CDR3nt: TGCGCCAGCAGCTCGGGGCCATCTAATGAAAAACTGTTTTTT; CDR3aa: CASSSGPSNEKLFF
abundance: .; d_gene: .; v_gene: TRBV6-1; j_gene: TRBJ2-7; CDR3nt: TGTGCCAGCAGGGCCTTACTCTACGAGCAGTACTTC; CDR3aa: CASRALLYEQYF
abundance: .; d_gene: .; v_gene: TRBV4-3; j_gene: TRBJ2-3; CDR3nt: TGCGCCAGCAGCCAAGATCCCTCCAATCTAGGATTCAGCACAGATACGCAGTATTTT; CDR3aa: CASSQDPSNLGFSTDTQYF
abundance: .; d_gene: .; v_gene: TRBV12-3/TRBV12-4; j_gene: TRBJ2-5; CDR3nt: TGTGCCAGCAGTTTTCCCGGCAGGGGAGAGACCCAGTACTTC; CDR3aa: CASSFPGRGETQYF
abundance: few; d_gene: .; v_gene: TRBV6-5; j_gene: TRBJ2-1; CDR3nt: TGTGCCAGCAGTTGGCGACCGGGGCCGCAATTCTACAATGAGCAGTTCTTC; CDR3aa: CASSWRPGPQFYNEQFF
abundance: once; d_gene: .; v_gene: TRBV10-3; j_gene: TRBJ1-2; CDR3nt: TGTGCCATCAGCCTGGGGGGGGAGTATGACTACACCTTC; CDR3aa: CAISLGGEYDYTF
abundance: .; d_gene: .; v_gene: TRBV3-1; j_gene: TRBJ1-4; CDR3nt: TGTGCCAGCAGCCAAGGAACAGTGTGGGAAAAACTGTTTTTT; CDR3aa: CASSQGTVWEKLFF
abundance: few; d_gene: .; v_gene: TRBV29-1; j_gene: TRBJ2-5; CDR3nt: TGCAGCGCTGACGGGTACCAAGAGACCCAGTACTTC; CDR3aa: CSADGYQETQYF
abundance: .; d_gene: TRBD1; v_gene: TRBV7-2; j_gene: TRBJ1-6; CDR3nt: TGTGCCAGCAGGTCGACAGGGGCTAATTCACCCCTCCACTTT; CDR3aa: CASRSTGANSPLHF
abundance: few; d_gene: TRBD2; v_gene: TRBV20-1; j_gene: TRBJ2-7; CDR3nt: TGCAGTGCTATCTTTAGCGGGAGGGCCGAATGGGACGAGCAGTACTTC; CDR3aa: CSAIFSGRAEWDEQYF
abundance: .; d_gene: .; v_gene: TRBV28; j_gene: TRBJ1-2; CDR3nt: TGTGCCAGCAGACGCACAGGGCAATGGGAAAAAGGCTACACCTTC; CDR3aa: CASRRTGQWEKGYTF
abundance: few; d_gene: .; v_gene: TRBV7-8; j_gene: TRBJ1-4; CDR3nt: TGTGCCAGCAGCTTAGCTAGGCAGGGTCTTGGTAATGAAAAACTGTTTTTT; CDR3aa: CASSLARQGLGNEKLFF
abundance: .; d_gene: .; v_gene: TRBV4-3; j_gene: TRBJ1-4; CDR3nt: TGCGCCAGCAGCCAAGGGGCCGATAATGAAAAACTGTTTTTT; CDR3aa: CASSQGADNEKLFF
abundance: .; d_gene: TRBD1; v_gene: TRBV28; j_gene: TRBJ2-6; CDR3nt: TGTGCCATAGGACAGGGGGCCTTCTCTGGGGCCAACGTCCTGACTTTC; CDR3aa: CAIGQGAFSGANVLTF
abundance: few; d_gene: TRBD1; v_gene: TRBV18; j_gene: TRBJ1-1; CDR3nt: TGTGCCAGCTTAAGGGACAGGATGAACACTGAAGCTTTCTTT; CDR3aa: CASLRDRMNTEAFF
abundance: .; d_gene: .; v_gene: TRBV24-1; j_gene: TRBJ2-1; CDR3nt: TGTGCCACCAGTGATCCAGGCAGGGGTGAGCAGTTCTTC; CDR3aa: CATSDPGRGEQFF
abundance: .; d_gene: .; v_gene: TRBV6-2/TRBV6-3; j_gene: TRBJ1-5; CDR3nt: TGTGCCAGCAGTAACGGGCAGGGCAGCCCCCAGCATTTT; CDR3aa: CASSNGQGSPQHF
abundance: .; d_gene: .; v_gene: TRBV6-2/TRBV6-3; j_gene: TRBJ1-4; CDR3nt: TGTGCCAGCCGGACACCCTCTACTAATGAAAAACTGTTTTTT; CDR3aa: CASRTPSTNEKLFF
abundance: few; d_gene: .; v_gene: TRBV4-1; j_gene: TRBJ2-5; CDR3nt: TGCGCCAGCAGCCAAGATGGGTCCGCGGTGGGGCAAGAGACCCAGTACTTC; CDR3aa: CASSQDGSAVGQETQYF
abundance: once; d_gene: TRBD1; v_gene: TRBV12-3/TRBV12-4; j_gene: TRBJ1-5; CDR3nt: TGTGCCAGCAGCTCGACAGGGGGCAATCAGCCCCAGCATTTT; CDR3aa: CASSSTGGNQPQHF
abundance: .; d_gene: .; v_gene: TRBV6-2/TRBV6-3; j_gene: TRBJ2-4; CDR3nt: TGTGCCAGCGCTACTAGCCCGAGCATTCAGTACTTC; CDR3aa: CASATSPSIQYF
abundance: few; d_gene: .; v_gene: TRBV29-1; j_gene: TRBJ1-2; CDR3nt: TGCAGCGTTGAAGCTGGTTCCTATGGCTACACCTTC; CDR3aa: CSVEAGSYGYTF
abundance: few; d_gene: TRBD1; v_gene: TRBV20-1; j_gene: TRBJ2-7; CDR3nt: TGCAGTGCTAGACAGAAGGAACAGGGGGTGTTAGGAGAGCAGTACTTC; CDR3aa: CSARQKEQGVLGEQYF
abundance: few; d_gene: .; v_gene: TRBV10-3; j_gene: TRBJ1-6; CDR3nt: TGTGCCATCAGTGAGTCGGAATCGAGCTCCTATAATTCACCCCTCCACTTT; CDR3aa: CAISESESSSYNSPLHF
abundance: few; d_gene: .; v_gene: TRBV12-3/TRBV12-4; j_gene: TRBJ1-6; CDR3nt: TGTGCCAGCAGTTTAACTCCAGGCCGTCTCCACTTT; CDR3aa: CASSLTPGRLHF
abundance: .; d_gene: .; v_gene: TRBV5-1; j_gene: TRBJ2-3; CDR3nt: TGCGCCAGCAGCCCTGCACAGGGCGCAACAGATACGCAGTATTTT; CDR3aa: CASSPAQGATDTQYF
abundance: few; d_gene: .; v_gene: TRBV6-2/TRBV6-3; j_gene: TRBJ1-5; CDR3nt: TGTGCCAGCAGCCCTCCCGGGGGCAATCAGCCCCAGCATTTT; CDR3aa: CASSPPGGNQPQHF
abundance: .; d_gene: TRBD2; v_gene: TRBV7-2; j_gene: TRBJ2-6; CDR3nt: TGTGCCAGCAGCCCGCCGGCGGGGGCTGGGGCCAACGTCCTGACTTTC; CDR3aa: CASSPPAGAGANVLTF